One sample yielded the 25 T cell receptor beta chains listed below, sequenced in a study of PD-1 blockade in classical Hodgkin lymphoma. Every one of the patients relapsed after autologous stem cell transplantation (brentuximab vedotin exposure was variable). Method: immunoSEQ multiplex PCR; TCRdb's copy keeps in-frame clones and lacks some. The data hold 10,000 to 13,000 clones, with around 74% observed a single time. The sample consisted of peripheral blood mononuclear cells (PBMCs), taken at baseline. These receptors came from a human donor with classical Hodgkin lymphoma.

The CDR3 region is CASSEWSARGAFF. For the CDR3, the DNA is TGTGCCAGCAGTGAATGGAGCGCTCGGGGCGCTTTCTTT. The chain uses TRBV6-1 and TRBJ1-1; D is perhaps TRBD1 (5 bases). CDR3 size: 13 residues. Germline values: CDR1 MNHNS, CDR2 SASEGT. The V end was cut by 2 bases, the J end by 11 bases, with 15 bases between.

The gene calls are TRBV6-5 and TRBJ2-5; D remains unclear. The CDR3 is 14 amino acids. CDR1 MNHEY and CDR2 SVGAGI come from the germline V gene. The germline V and J ends were trimmed by 0 bases and 7 bases, with 12 bases remaining between them. CDR3 loop: CASSYSGSPGTQYF. In DNA form, the CDR3 reads TGTGCCAGCAGTTACTCAGGCAGCCCGGGGACCCAGTACTTC.

V is TRBV7-3 and J is TRBJ2-3; D possibly uses TRBD1 or TRBD2 (5 bases each). The CDR3 contains 15 residues. Germline assignment: CDR1 SGHTA and CDR2 FQGTGA. Trimming removed 5 bases at V and 2 bases at J, with 14 bases between. The CDR3 loop is CASSPGLGLTDTQYF. CDR3 nucleotides: TGTGCCAGCAGCCCCGGACTGGGGCTCACAGATACGCAGTATTTT.

The gene calls are TRBV18 and TRBJ2-5; D is unclear. Germline CDR1 is KGHSH and CDR2 is LQKENI. CDR3 size: 14 residues. V gave up 5 bases and J gave up 2 bases, with 12 bases separating them. In DNA, the CDR3 is TGTGCCAGCTCAAAAATGTCCCAGCAAGAGACCCAGTACTTC. This gives the protein CASSKMSQQETQYF.

The gene calls are TRBV5-1 and TRBJ2-1, with 7 bases that match TRBD1. The junction had 5 bases not matched to a gene; V was cut back by 4 bases and J by 4 bases. The V gene's germline CDR1 is SGHRS and CDR2 YFSETQ. The CDR3 spans 14 residues. CDR3 sequence: CASSIGQEYNEQFF. In DNA form, the CDR3 reads TGCGCCAGCAGCATCGGACAGGAGTACAATGAGCAGTTCTTC.

This chain uses TRBV2 with TRBJ1-1; D is unclear. The V and J ends lost 3 bases and 0 bases respectively, with 11 bases between them. CDR1 and CDR2 (germline): SNHLY, FYNNEI. The length of the CDR3 is 15 residues. This CDR3 reads CASSDWGLLNTEAFF. The CDR3 coding sequence is TGTGCCAGCAGTGATTGGGGTCTTCTGAACACTGAAGCTTTCTTT.

This chain connects TRBV6-5 to TRBJ2-6; 7 nucleotides line up with TRBD1. CDR1 MNHEY and CDR2 SVGAGI come from the germline V gene. The CDR3 spans 15 residues. V lost 6 bases to trimming and J lost 2 bases; unmatched junction nucleotides: 4. Here the CDR3 DNA reads TGTGCCAGCAGGGTACAGGGGACTGGGGCCAACGTCCTGACTTTC. It specifies CASRVQGTGANVLTF.

The rearrangement uses TRBV5-1 and TRBJ1-5; TRBD1 might be the D (5 bases). Deletions cut 0 bases from V and 3 bases from J, with 10 bases between. The CDR3 has 15 amino acids. Germline CDR1 and CDR2: SGHRS and YFSETQ. The CDR3 reads CASSLGDLPNQPQHF. The DNA of the CDR3 is TGCGCCAGCAGCTTGGGGGACCTCCCCAATCAGCCCCAGCATTTT.

This clone was recorded once. This chain links TRBV14 with TRBJ2-2, with 7 bases that match TRBD2. V shed 3 bases and J 2 bases; nucleotides not matched to a gene: 9. This CDR3 is built from 17 residues. The V gene's germline CDR1 is SGHDN and CDR2 FVKESK. CDR3 amino acids: CASSHILAPGNTGELFF. The CDR3 DNA follows: TGTGCCAGCAGCCATATACTAGCGCCCGGAAACACCGGGGAGCTGTTTTTT.

This chain uses TRBV4-3 with TRBJ2-7, with 7 nucleotides matching TRBD1. From germline, CDR1 is LGHNA and CDR2 YSLEER. The V gene end was trimmed by 4 bases and the J gene end by 4 bases; junction bases not matched to a gene: 7. The CDR3 has 14 amino acids. The CDR3 here is CASSPTTGSYEQYF. The CDR3 DNA reads TGCGCCAGCAGCCCTACGACAGGGTCATACGAGCAGTACTTC.

This clone was seen a handful of times. The chain links TRBV6-6 to TRBJ1-1, with 8 bases that match TRBD1. Germline CDR1 MNHNY, CDR2 SVGAGI (reference sequence). The CDR3 loop spans 13 amino acids. V shed 7 bases, J shed 4 bases, and the junction held 5 bases outside the gene matches. This CDR3 is CASNYQGATEAFF. The DNA of the CDR3 is TGTGCCAGCAACTACCAGGGGGCCACTGAAGCTTTCTTT.

The chain recombines TRBV5-4 with TRBJ2-3; 7 bases fit TRBD2. The CDR3 extends over 16 amino acids. Germline loops: CDR1 SGHNT, CDR2 YYREEE (reference sequence). V shed 3 bases, J shed 2 bases, and the junction held 9 bases outside the gene matches. The CDR3 loop reads CASSYPSGLNTDTQYF. Here the CDR3 DNA reads TGTGCCAGCAGCTATCCGTCGGGACTAAACACAGATACGCAGTATTTT.

This rearrangement joins TRBV15 to TRBJ2-5; TRBD2 matches at 8 bases. V was pared by 0 bases and J by 5 bases, with 11 bases of the junction left unmatched. This CDR3 has 17 residues. Germline CDR1 reads LNHNV; CDR2 reads YYDKDF (reference sequence). The CDR3 DNA is TGTGCCACCAGCAGAGATCTTAGCGGGGTCGGAGTGGAGACCCAGTACTTC. Translation gives CATSRDLSGVGVETQYF.

This clone was detected only once. V gene TRBV6-5 combines with J gene TRBJ2-5; 8 nucleotides agree with TRBD1. CDR1 and CDR2 (germline): MNHEY, SVGAGI. The CDR3 runs to 12 residues. V lost 6 bases and J lost 4; bases outside the gene matches: 1. CDR3 protein: CASRDRGETQYF. DNA of the CDR3: TGTGCCAGCAGAGACAGGGGAGAGACCCAGTACTTC.

This clone was seen only a few times. The CDR3 region has the DNA TGCAGCCCCCGGGCGTTTAGCACAGATACGCAGTATTTT. Translating it yields CSPRAFSTDTQYF. The J gene is TRBJ2-3, the V gene TRBV29-1; D uncertain. CDR1 and CDR2 (germline): SQVTM, ANQGSEA. The V end lost 8 bases, the J end lost 0 bases, and 12 bases lay between the germline ends. The CDR3 extends over 13 amino acids.

The chain combines TRBV5-4 with TRBJ2-3; 7 bases align to TRBD1. V shed 0 bases and J 6 bases; nucleotides not matched to a gene: 1. The CDR3 is 13 residues long. Germline CDR1 reads SGHNT; CDR2 reads YYREEE (reference sequence). The CDR3 DNA follows: TGTGCCAGCAGCTTGGCAGGGGGTGATACGCAGTATTTT. Its translation: CASSLAGGDTQYF.

The chain combines TRBV21-1 with TRBJ1-1. TRBV21-1 is annotated as a pseudogene. The CDR3 is 14 residues long. CDR3 loop: CASSDGSTNTEAFF. The CDR3 DNA follows: TGTGCCAGCAGCGACGGGTCGACGAACACTGAAGCTTTCTTT.

The chain carries TRBV6-1 and TRBJ2-1; 10 nucleotides agree with TRBD2. The CDR3 is 15 amino acids. CDR1 and CDR2 (germline): MNHNS, SASEGT. V lost 4 bases to trimming and J lost 4 bases; unmatched junction nucleotides: 4. The CDR3 region is CASSGAGGLYNEQFF. DNA of the CDR3: TGTGCCAGCAGTGGAGCGGGGGGGCTATACAATGAGCAGTTCTTC.

The rearrangement joins TRBV5-1 to TRBJ2-2; D remains ambiguous. The length of the CDR3 is 15 residues. V was pared by 4 bases and J by 5 bases, with 15 bases between. Germline CDR1 reads SGHRS; CDR2 reads YFSETQ. This chain's CDR3 is CASSPVAGATGELFF. The CDR3 nucleotides are TGCGCCAGCAGCCCCGTCGCAGGAGCGACCGGGGAGCTGTTTTTT.

The chain has TRBV30 and TRBJ1-2; perhaps TRBD1 as D (5 bases). Looked up from germline, CDR1 is GTSNPN and CDR2 is SVGIG (reference sequence). The CDR3 runs to 18 residues. The V gene lost 2 bases and the J gene lost 2 bases, with 24 bases spanning the gap. This CDR3 reads CAWSPSSGRGYPNYGYTF. The CDR3 nucleotides read TGTGCCTGGAGTCCCTCCTCGGGGAGGGGATACCCCAACTATGGCTACACCTTC.

The genes are TRBV13 and TRBJ2-6, with a tentative D call TRBD1 (6 bases). The CDR3 spans 16 residues. Germline loops: CDR1 PRHDT, CDR2 FYEKMQ (reference sequence). V gave up 5 bases and J gave up 4 bases, with 15 bases separating them. The CDR3 DNA follows: TGTGCCAGCAGCCCTCGAACAGGGCCCGGGGCCAACGTCCTGACTTTC. This encodes CASSPRTGPGANVLTF.

V and J are TRBV19 and TRBJ1-1, with TRBD1 identical over 7 bases. Germline values: CDR1 LNHDA, CDR2 SQIVND (reference sequence). The CDR3 contains 16 residues. With 4 bases clipped from V and 1 base from J, the junction kept 9 bases outside the gene matches. The CDR3: CASSTTGASGNTEAFF. DNA of the CDR3: TGTGCCAGTAGTACAACAGGGGCGTCAGGGAACACTGAAGCTTTCTTT.

The chain uses TRBV6-5 and TRBJ1-5; D is possibly TRBD1 (6 bases). V gave up 0 bases and J gave up 7 bases, with 13 bases separating them. Per germline, CDR1 MNHEY and CDR2 SVGAGI. This CDR3 has 15 residues. CDR3 sequence: CASSYSGGPNQPQHF. Here the CDR3 DNA reads TGTGCCAGCAGTTACTCAGGGGGTCCGAACCAGCCCCAGCATTTT.

The gene calls are TRBV27 and TRBJ2-1; D not resolved. Germline V gene data show CDR1 as MNHEY and CDR2 as SMNVEV (reference sequence). V was cut by 7 bases and J by 7 bases, with 8 bases left in between. The CDR3 contains 11 residues. As DNA, the CDR3 is TGTGCCAGCACGCTTGGGAATGAGCAGTTCTTC. This codes for CASTLGNEQFF.

The chain uses TRBV30 and TRBJ1-1; the D is unclear. Germline lookup yields CDR1 GTSNPN and CDR2 SVGIG (reference sequence). V was clipped by 7 bases and J by 0 bases, with 6 bases between them. The CDR3 extends over 11 amino acids. This CDR3 reads CAFALNTEAFF. DNA for the CDR3: TGTGCCTTCGCATTGAACACTGAAGCTTTCTTT.